This is a list of T cell receptor beta chains from one sample in a study of response to subunit inactivated influenza vaccine. From the RT-PCR reads, TCRdb called clonotypes with MiXCR, one entry per CDR3 protein. The sample lists around 790,000 distinct CDR3 sequences, about 20% seen once, with roughly 10% in the top ten. This specimen was PBMCs from blood, taken approximately 5 days after vaccination. These receptors originate from a man aged 50-59 years who received an inactivated influenza vaccine. Each CDR3 is given with its conserved first and last residue. The D gene is left open where the match is weak. Only some rows state a clone size, as once, few, many or a class for expanded clones.

abundance: .
j_gene: TRBJ2-5
d_gene: TRBD1
v_gene: TRBV20-1
CDR3aa: CSASDGTAKTQYF
CDR3nt: TGCAGTGCTAGCGACGGGACAGCCAAGACCCAGTACTTC

abundance: few
j_gene: TRBJ2-3
d_gene: .
v_gene: TRBV5-8
CDR3aa: CASSWPPMGTDTQYF
CDR3nt: TGTGCCAGCAGCTGGCCTCCCATGGGCACAGATACGCAGTATTTT

abundance: few
j_gene: TRBJ2-3
d_gene: .
v_gene: TRBV7-8
CDR3aa: CASSLYDFSTDTQYF
CDR3nt: TGTGCCAGCAGCTTATATGACTTCTCCACAGATACGCAGTATTTT

abundance: .
j_gene: TRBJ2-2
d_gene: TRBD2
v_gene: TRBV4-3
CDR3aa: CASRMKASGVGELFF
CDR3nt: TGCGCCAGCCGAATGAAGGCTAGCGGGGTCGGGGAGCTGTTTTTT

abundance: few
j_gene: TRBJ1-4
d_gene: .
v_gene: TRBV5-1
CDR3aa: CASSLRAASEKLFF
CDR3nt: TGCGCCAGCAGCTTGCGGGCAGCTTCGGAAAAACTGTTTTTT

abundance: many
j_gene: TRBJ1-1
d_gene: .
v_gene: TRBV20-1
CDR3aa: CSARDRSGTWAFF
CDR3nt: TGCAGTGCTAGAGATCGATCCGGAACGTGGGCTTTCTTT

abundance: .
j_gene: TRBJ2-1
d_gene: TRBD2
v_gene: TRBV5-6
CDR3aa: CASSETSGRYNEQFF
CDR3nt: TGTGCCAGCAGCGAAACTAGCGGGAGATACAATGAGCAGTTCTTC

abundance: .
j_gene: TRBJ2-5
d_gene: .
v_gene: TRBV20-1
CDR3aa: CSAFGSGGETQYF
CDR3nt: TGCAGTGCCTTTGGGTCCGGAGGGGAGACCCAGTACTTC

abundance: .
j_gene: TRBJ2-1
d_gene: TRBD2
v_gene: TRBV6-1
CDR3aa: CASGKTSGGEQFF
CDR3nt: TGTGCCAGCGGTAAAACTAGCGGGGGAGAGCAGTTCTTC

abundance: few
j_gene: TRBJ2-1
d_gene: .
v_gene: TRBV5-1
CDR3aa: CASSLDRVQQFF
CDR3nt: TGCGCCAGCAGCTTGGATCGTGTCCAGCAGTTCTTC

abundance: few
j_gene: TRBJ2-1
d_gene: .
v_gene: TRBV6-5
CDR3aa: CASSYNGVREQFF
CDR3nt: TGTGCCAGCAGTTACAACGGAGTTAGGGAGCAGTTCTTC

abundance: .
j_gene: TRBJ2-5
d_gene: .
v_gene: TRBV5-6
CDR3aa: CASSQFSPGETQYF
CDR3nt: TGTGCCAGCAGCCAGTTTAGTCCTGGGGAGACCCAGTACTTC

abundance: few
j_gene: TRBJ1-2
d_gene: TRBD1
v_gene: TRBV12-3/TRBV12-4
CDR3aa: CASSQRTGVHGYTF
CDR3nt: TGTGCCAGCAGCCAGAGGACAGGGGTCCATGGCTACACCTTC

abundance: .
j_gene: TRBJ2-5
d_gene: .
v_gene: TRBV11-2
CDR3aa: CASSLEASWPVQETQYF
CDR3nt: TGTGCCAGCAGCTTAGAAGCCTCGTGGCCTGTCCAAGAGACCCAGTACTTC

abundance: few
j_gene: TRBJ1-1
d_gene: .
v_gene: TRBV11-2
CDR3aa: CASTNGVMNTEAFF
CDR3nt: TGTGCCAGCACTAACGGGGTAATGAACACTGAAGCTTTCTTT

abundance: many
j_gene: TRBJ2-3
d_gene: .
v_gene: TRBV12-3/TRBV12-4
CDR3aa: CASSFGLISTDTQYF
CDR3nt: TGTGCCAGCAGTTTTGGGCTGATTTCCACAGATACGCAGTATTTT

abundance: .
j_gene: TRBJ2-2
d_gene: .
v_gene: TRBV6-5
CDR3aa: CASSYSTAGPGELFF
CDR3nt: TGTGCCAGCAGTTATTCGACAGCCGGCCCCGGGGAGCTGTTTTTT

abundance: few
j_gene: TRBJ2-7
d_gene: TRBD1
v_gene: TRBV7-2
CDR3aa: CASSYRTGRYEQYF
CDR3nt: TGTGCCAGCAGCTACCGGACAGGGCGCTACGAGCAGTACTTC